The source of this T cell receptor (beta chain) is a study of cytomegalovirus exposure and HLA in healthy donors. Trimming took off 0 bases at V and 1 base at J, with 11 bases between the two ends. CDR1 MNHEY and CDR2 SVGAGI come from the germline V gene. There are 16 residues in the CDR3. A word on this clone: Its antigen is unknown.

General study results and limits: The study recorded 164 TCR beta chains that were cytomegalovirus-associated.

This PCR relied on a set of 60 Vbeta primers and 13 Jbeta primers. Sequencing used immunoSEQ multiplex PCR; TCRdb keeps in-frame clones, though not all of them. The sample lists about 160,000 clones, 65% to 80% seen once, with around 2.1% in the top ten. The genes are TRBV6-5 and TRBJ2-3, with D maybe TRBD2 (6 bases). This clonotype was sampled from a female donor in good health and CMV-seronegative. The sample comprised PBMCs. CDR3 in amino acids: CASSYSREFGTDTQYF. The DNA for the CDR3 is TGTGCCAGCAGTTACTCCCGGGAGTTCGGCACAGATACGCAGTATTTT.